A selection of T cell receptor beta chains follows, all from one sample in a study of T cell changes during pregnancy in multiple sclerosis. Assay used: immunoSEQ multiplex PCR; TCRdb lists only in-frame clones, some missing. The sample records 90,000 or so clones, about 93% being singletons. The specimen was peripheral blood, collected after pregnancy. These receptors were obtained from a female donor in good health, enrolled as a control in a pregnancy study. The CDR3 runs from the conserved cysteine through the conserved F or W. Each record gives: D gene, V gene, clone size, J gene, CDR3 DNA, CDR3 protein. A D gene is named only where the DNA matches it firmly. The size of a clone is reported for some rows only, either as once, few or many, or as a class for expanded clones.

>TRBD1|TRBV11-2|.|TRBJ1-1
TGTGCCAGCAGCTTTAGAGGGGGCTTAAATGAAGCTTTCTTT
CASSFRGGLNEAFF
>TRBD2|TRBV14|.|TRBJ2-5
TGTGCCAGCAGCCTACTAGCGGGACGAGAGACCCAGTACTTC
CASSLLAGRETQYF
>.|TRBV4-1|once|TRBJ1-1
TGCGCCAGCAGCCAAGTAAGAGGCACTGAAGCTTTCTTT
CASSQVRGTEAFF
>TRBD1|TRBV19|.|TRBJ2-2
TGTGCCAGTACCCGACAGGGAGCCGGGGAGCTGTTTTTT
CASTRQGAGELFF
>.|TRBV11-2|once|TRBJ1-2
TGTGCCAGCAGCTTAGATCCCCCCCGCTATGGCTACACCTTC
CASSLDPPRYGYTF
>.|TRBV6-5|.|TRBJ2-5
TGTGCCAGCAGTGGATCGACAGGAGACCAGTACTTC
CASSGSTGDQYF
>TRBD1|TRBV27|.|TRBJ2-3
TGTGCCAGCAGTTTGGGGACAGTTAGCACAGATACGCAGTATTTT
CASSLGTVSTDTQYF
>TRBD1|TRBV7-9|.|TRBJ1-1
TGTGCCAGCAGCTTAGTGGACAGGGGGCAAGCTTTCTTT
CASSLVDRGQAFF
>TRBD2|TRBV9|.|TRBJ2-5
TGTGCCAGCAGCGTAGGGTGGATAGCGGGAGAGACCCAGTACTTC
CASSVGWIAGETQYF
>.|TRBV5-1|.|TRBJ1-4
TGCGCCAGCAGCTTGGGGGGGGATGGGGGTGAAAAACTGTTTTTT
CASSLGGDGGEKLFF
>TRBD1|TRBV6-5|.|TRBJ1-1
TGTGCCAGCAGCCTCAGGGGGTACACTGAAGCTTTCTTT
CASSLRGYTEAFF
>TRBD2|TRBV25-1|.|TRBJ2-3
TGTGCCAGCAGTCCTAGCGGGAGCGGGGGCACAGATACGCAGTATTTT
CASSPSGSGGTDTQYF
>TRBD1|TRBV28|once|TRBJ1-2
TGTGCCAGCAACCCAGGACAGGGTCATGGCTACACCTTC
CASNPGQGHGYTF
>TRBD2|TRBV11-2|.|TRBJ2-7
TGTGCCAGCAGCTTAGTTCTAGCGGGCTACGAGCAGTACTTC
CASSLVLAGYEQYF
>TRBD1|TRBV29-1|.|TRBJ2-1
TGCAGCGGTGGGACAGGGGTTGAGCAGTTCTTC
CSGGTGVEQFF
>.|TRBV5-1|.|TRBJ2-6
TGCGCCAGCAGCTCCACAGGGTCTGGGGCCAACGTCCTGACTTTC
CASSSTGSGANVLTF
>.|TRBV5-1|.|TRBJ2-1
TGCGCCAGCAGCTTGGGGGCTGAGCAGTTCTTC
CASSLGAEQFF
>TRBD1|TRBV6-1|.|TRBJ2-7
TGTGCCAGCAGTGAGACAGGGGTCTCCTACGAGCAGTACTTC
CASSETGVSYEQYF
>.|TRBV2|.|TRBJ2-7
TGTGCCAGCAGTGTAGGAACAGGGAAAAGCTACGAGCAGTACTTC
CASSVGTGKSYEQYF
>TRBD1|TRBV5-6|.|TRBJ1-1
TGTGCCAGCAGCTTTCCCACGACAGGGCCCCCGACTGAAGCTTTCTTT
CASSFPTTGPPTEAFF
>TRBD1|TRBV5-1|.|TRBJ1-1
TGCGCCAGCAGCTCGGGGGGGACAGCTCGGAAGAACACTGAAGCTTTCTTT
CASSSGGTARKNTEAFF
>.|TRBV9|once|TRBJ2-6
TGTGCCAGCAGCCGACCACCGGCGACAAGCTATGGGGCCAACGTCCTGACTTTC
CASSRPPATSYGANVLTF
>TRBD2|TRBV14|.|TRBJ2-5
TGTGCCAGCAGCCAGTGGACGGGACTACGAGAGACCCAGTACTTC
CASSQWTGLRETQYF
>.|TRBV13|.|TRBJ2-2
TGTGCCAGCAGCTTCCCCGGGAAGAACACCGGGGAGCTGTTTTTT
CASSFPGKNTGELFF
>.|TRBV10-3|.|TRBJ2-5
TGTGCCATCAGTGAGTCGGGGGCCGAAGAGACCCAGTACTTC
CAISESGAEETQYF
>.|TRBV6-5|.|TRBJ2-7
TGTGCCACATCGCCGGAGGGGGCGAGGACCTACGAGCAGTACTTC
CATSPEGARTYEQYF
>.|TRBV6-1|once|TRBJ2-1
TGTGCCAGCATTGCCGAGGGACTCCTCGGGAGTGAGCAGTTCTTC
CASIAEGLLGSEQFF
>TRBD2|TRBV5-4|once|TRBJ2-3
TGTGCCAGCCAGGCGGGAGATACTCCAGATACGCAGTATTTT
CASQAGDTPDTQYF
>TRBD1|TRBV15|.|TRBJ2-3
TGTGCCACCAGCTTACAGGGGGCTAAAGATACGCAGTATTTT
CATSLQGAKDTQYF
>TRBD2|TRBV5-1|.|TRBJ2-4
TGCGCCAGCAGCACGGGACTGGGGGGGACCTGGGACATTCAGTACTTC
CASSTGLGGTWDIQYF
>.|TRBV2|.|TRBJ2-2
TGTGCCAGCAGGCCTAGCGAGTATAACACCGGGGAGCTGTTTTTT
CASRPSEYNTGELFF
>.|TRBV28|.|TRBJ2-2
TGTGCCAGCAGTTCTGGCGGGATGGCCGGGGAGCTGTTTTTT
CASSSGGMAGELFF
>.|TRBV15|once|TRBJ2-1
TGTGCCACCAGCAGAGGGGGCGTCAAAGCGTACAATGAGCAGTTCTTC
CATSRGGVKAYNEQFF
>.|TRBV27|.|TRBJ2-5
TGTGCCAGCAGACCCGCTCCGGGAAGCGACGAAGAGACCCAGTACTTC
CASRPAPGSDEETQYF
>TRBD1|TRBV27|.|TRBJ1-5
TGTGCCAGCAGTGCCGGGACAGGGGTTAATCAGCCCCAGCATTTT
CASSAGTGVNQPQHF
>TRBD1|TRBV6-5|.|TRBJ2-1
TGTGCCAGCAGCCGGCAGGGGGCTAGGAATGAGCAGTTCTTC
CASSRQGARNEQFF
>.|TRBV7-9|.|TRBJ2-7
TGTGCCAGCAGCTTAGGGCAGCTCCTAGTTTACGAGCAGTACTTC
CASSLGQLLVYEQYF
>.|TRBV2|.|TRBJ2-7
TGTGCCAGCAGTGAAACGGGAGTAGTGTACGAGCAGTACTTC
CASSETGVVYEQYF
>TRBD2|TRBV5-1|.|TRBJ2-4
TGCGCCAGCAGCCAAACCGGGACTAGCGGACTACTAGCCAAAAACATTCAGTACTTC
CASSQTGTSGLLAKNIQYF
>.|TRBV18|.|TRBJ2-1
TGTGCCAGCTCCCAAGGGGGTTACAATGAGCAGTTCTTC
CASSQGGYNEQFF